This paragraph reports one T cell receptor beta chain. Original methodology: Estimates of nucleated cell counts were drawn from the amplification of reference gene primers. Method: immunoSEQ multiplex PCR; TCRdb's copy keeps in-frame clones and lacks some. The V and J calls and clone size are taken from that table; D and trimming were inferred from the DNA. The sample includes 410,000 or so clones, roughly 88% seen only once; the top ten take over 1.3%. This specimen belongs to a study of blood T cell repertoires in COVID-19. Study-wide context: Spain, Italy and the United States supplied samples that represented acute and convalescent COVID-19. Sample material is recorded as cDNA or gDNA derived from T cells, B-cell-depleted T cells, or PBMCs.

V lost 5 bases to trimming and J lost 0 bases, with 13 bases between them. CDR3 size: 15 residues. The germline gives CDR1 MNHEY, CDR2 SVGEGT. The J gene is TRBJ1-1, the V gene TRBV6-2 or TRBV6-3, with a possible D match to TRBD1 (5 bases). The sequenced material came from peripheral blood. The source of this sequence is a woman between 25 and 40 years old with active or convalescent COVID-19. CDR3 DNA sequence: TGTGCCAGCAGTAACGCGGGACTCCTGAACACTGAAGCTTTCTTT. It yields the protein CASSNAGLLNTEAFF.